Below, 11 T cell receptor beta chains from the same sample are listed, as sequenced in a study of identical twins. TCRdb itself ran the 5' RACE reads through MiXCR, one entry per CDR3 protein. Among about 530,000 distinct CDR3 sequences, around 24% were seen once, and the ten largest hold about 0.5%. These data were likewise used in another study, on yellow fever vaccine responses in identical twins.

The sample consisted of CD4+ T cells sorted from blood. The receptors were gathered from a woman younger than 30 in good health.

About this clonotype: A much larger clonotype is one base distant, so this may be a read error. CDR3 sequence: CASSFRPPGQLQETQYF. The CDR3 coding sequence is TGTGCCAGCAGTTTTCGTCCACCAGGACAGCTTCAAGAGACCCAGTACTTC. The J gene is TRBJ2-5, the V gene TRBV27; D might be TRBD1 (6 bases). Germline CDR1 and CDR2: MNHEY and SMNVEV (reference sequence). This CDR3 spans 17 amino acids. Trimming shortened V by 3 bases and J by 2 bases, and 19 bases separated the two germline ends.

The chain carries TRBV20-1 and TRBJ1-6; possibly TRBD1 for D (6 bases). V was trimmed by 0 bases and J by 6 bases, leaving 12 bases between them. The CDR3 covers 15 residues. In germline, CDR1 is DFQATT, CDR2 SNEGSKA (reference sequence). Here the CDR3 DNA reads TGCAGTGCTAGAGATGCAGGGGAGGTTAATTCACCCCTCCACTTT. As protein: CSARDAGEVNSPLHF.

V gene TRBV6-1 combines with J gene TRBJ1-6; D unclear. CDR1 and CDR2 from the germline V gene are MNHNS and SASEGT. The CDR3 runs to 12 residues. V lost 2 bases to trimming and J lost 12 bases, with 8 bases between them. The CDR3, as DNA: TGTGCCAGCAGTGAACCTGTCAGACCCCTCCACTTT. As protein: CASSEPVRPLHF.

This clonotype was observed a handful of times. CDR3 amino acids: CATSDKREVGTDTQYF. DNA of the CDR3: TGTGCCACCAGTGACAAAAGGGAAGTGGGCACAGATACGCAGTATTTT. The chain employs TRBV24-1 and TRBJ2-3; D ambiguous. The germline V gene has CDR1 KGHDR and CDR2 SFDVKD. The CDR3 is made up of 16 amino acids. V was trimmed by 4 bases and J by 1 base, leaving 14 bases between them.

The chain uses TRBV6-1 and TRBJ1-6, with D possibly TRBD1 on 5 matching bases. This CDR3 spans 15 amino acids. V was cut by 6 bases and J by 7 bases, with 16 bases left in between. Germline CDR1 is MNHNS and CDR2 is SASEGT. The CDR3 reads CASSQVGGVNSPLHF. The CDR3 region has the DNA TGTGCCAGCAGCCAAGTGGGGGGGGTGAATTCACCCCTCCACTTT.

The chain joins TRBV20-1 to TRBJ2-1; TRBD1 or TRBD2 may be the D gene (7 bases each). The CDR3 runs to 15 residues. The V end was cut by 4 bases, the J end by 4 bases, with 17 bases between. The V gene's germline CDR1 is DFQATT and CDR2 SNEGSKA (reference sequence). The CDR3 DNA reads as TGCAGTGCTACGTGGGGCCAGGGGGGGTACAATGAGCAGTTCTTC. Translated, it gives CSATWGQGGYNEQFF.

The chain carries TRBV6-1 and TRBJ2-7, with D hard to call. With 8 bases removed from V and 6 bases from J, the gap between germline ends came to 17 bases. The germline V gene has CDR1 MNHNS and CDR2 SASEGT. The CDR3 covers 13 residues. CDR3 coding DNA: TGTGCCAGCGGTGGTGCTAGGGTAGGCGAGCAGTACTTC. This codes for CASGGARVGEQYF.

J is TRBJ2-1 and V is TRBV3-1, with TRBD2 identical over 10 bases. Germline CDR1 is LGHDT and CDR2 is YNNKEL (reference sequence). The CDR3 loop spans 17 amino acids. With 4 bases clipped from V and 1 base from J, the junction kept 7 bases outside the gene matches. This chain's CDR3 is CASSRFKREGSYNEQFF. The CDR3 nucleotides are TGTGCCAGCAGCCGATTTAAGCGGGAGGGGTCCTACAATGAGCAGTTCTTC.

The rearrangement links TRBV12-3 or TRBV12-4 to TRBJ1-5; D is unresolved. Deletions cut 7 bases from V and 4 bases from J, with 14 bases between. The CDR3 has 14 amino acids. Here the CDR3 DNA reads TGTGCCAGCATGGGGAGGGTTGGTAATCAGCCCCAGCATTTT. Protein: CASMGRVGNQPQHF.

In its sample, this clonotype was seen a few times. CDR3: CASSVAGHTEAFF. The CDR3 coding sequence is TGTGCCAGCAGCGTAGCTGGGCACACTGAAGCTTTCTTT. The chain carries TRBV7-3 and TRBJ1-1; D is ambiguous. CDR1 and CDR2 (germline): SGHTA, FQGTGA. V lost 5 bases to trimming and J lost 3 bases, with 10 bases between them. The CDR3 spans 13 residues.

This clonotype was counted between two and nine times. The V and J genes are TRBV5-5 and TRBJ2-7; 9 positions match TRBD1. The CDR3 length is 18 residues. V shed 1 base, J shed 0 bases, and the junction held 11 bases outside the gene matches. Germline lookup yields CDR1 SGHKS and CDR2 YYEKEE (reference sequence). The CDR3 here is CASSLWVRDRALSYEQYV. The CDR3 DNA is TGTGCCAGCAGCTTGTGGGTTCGGGACAGGGCCCTCTCCTACGAGCAGTACGTC.